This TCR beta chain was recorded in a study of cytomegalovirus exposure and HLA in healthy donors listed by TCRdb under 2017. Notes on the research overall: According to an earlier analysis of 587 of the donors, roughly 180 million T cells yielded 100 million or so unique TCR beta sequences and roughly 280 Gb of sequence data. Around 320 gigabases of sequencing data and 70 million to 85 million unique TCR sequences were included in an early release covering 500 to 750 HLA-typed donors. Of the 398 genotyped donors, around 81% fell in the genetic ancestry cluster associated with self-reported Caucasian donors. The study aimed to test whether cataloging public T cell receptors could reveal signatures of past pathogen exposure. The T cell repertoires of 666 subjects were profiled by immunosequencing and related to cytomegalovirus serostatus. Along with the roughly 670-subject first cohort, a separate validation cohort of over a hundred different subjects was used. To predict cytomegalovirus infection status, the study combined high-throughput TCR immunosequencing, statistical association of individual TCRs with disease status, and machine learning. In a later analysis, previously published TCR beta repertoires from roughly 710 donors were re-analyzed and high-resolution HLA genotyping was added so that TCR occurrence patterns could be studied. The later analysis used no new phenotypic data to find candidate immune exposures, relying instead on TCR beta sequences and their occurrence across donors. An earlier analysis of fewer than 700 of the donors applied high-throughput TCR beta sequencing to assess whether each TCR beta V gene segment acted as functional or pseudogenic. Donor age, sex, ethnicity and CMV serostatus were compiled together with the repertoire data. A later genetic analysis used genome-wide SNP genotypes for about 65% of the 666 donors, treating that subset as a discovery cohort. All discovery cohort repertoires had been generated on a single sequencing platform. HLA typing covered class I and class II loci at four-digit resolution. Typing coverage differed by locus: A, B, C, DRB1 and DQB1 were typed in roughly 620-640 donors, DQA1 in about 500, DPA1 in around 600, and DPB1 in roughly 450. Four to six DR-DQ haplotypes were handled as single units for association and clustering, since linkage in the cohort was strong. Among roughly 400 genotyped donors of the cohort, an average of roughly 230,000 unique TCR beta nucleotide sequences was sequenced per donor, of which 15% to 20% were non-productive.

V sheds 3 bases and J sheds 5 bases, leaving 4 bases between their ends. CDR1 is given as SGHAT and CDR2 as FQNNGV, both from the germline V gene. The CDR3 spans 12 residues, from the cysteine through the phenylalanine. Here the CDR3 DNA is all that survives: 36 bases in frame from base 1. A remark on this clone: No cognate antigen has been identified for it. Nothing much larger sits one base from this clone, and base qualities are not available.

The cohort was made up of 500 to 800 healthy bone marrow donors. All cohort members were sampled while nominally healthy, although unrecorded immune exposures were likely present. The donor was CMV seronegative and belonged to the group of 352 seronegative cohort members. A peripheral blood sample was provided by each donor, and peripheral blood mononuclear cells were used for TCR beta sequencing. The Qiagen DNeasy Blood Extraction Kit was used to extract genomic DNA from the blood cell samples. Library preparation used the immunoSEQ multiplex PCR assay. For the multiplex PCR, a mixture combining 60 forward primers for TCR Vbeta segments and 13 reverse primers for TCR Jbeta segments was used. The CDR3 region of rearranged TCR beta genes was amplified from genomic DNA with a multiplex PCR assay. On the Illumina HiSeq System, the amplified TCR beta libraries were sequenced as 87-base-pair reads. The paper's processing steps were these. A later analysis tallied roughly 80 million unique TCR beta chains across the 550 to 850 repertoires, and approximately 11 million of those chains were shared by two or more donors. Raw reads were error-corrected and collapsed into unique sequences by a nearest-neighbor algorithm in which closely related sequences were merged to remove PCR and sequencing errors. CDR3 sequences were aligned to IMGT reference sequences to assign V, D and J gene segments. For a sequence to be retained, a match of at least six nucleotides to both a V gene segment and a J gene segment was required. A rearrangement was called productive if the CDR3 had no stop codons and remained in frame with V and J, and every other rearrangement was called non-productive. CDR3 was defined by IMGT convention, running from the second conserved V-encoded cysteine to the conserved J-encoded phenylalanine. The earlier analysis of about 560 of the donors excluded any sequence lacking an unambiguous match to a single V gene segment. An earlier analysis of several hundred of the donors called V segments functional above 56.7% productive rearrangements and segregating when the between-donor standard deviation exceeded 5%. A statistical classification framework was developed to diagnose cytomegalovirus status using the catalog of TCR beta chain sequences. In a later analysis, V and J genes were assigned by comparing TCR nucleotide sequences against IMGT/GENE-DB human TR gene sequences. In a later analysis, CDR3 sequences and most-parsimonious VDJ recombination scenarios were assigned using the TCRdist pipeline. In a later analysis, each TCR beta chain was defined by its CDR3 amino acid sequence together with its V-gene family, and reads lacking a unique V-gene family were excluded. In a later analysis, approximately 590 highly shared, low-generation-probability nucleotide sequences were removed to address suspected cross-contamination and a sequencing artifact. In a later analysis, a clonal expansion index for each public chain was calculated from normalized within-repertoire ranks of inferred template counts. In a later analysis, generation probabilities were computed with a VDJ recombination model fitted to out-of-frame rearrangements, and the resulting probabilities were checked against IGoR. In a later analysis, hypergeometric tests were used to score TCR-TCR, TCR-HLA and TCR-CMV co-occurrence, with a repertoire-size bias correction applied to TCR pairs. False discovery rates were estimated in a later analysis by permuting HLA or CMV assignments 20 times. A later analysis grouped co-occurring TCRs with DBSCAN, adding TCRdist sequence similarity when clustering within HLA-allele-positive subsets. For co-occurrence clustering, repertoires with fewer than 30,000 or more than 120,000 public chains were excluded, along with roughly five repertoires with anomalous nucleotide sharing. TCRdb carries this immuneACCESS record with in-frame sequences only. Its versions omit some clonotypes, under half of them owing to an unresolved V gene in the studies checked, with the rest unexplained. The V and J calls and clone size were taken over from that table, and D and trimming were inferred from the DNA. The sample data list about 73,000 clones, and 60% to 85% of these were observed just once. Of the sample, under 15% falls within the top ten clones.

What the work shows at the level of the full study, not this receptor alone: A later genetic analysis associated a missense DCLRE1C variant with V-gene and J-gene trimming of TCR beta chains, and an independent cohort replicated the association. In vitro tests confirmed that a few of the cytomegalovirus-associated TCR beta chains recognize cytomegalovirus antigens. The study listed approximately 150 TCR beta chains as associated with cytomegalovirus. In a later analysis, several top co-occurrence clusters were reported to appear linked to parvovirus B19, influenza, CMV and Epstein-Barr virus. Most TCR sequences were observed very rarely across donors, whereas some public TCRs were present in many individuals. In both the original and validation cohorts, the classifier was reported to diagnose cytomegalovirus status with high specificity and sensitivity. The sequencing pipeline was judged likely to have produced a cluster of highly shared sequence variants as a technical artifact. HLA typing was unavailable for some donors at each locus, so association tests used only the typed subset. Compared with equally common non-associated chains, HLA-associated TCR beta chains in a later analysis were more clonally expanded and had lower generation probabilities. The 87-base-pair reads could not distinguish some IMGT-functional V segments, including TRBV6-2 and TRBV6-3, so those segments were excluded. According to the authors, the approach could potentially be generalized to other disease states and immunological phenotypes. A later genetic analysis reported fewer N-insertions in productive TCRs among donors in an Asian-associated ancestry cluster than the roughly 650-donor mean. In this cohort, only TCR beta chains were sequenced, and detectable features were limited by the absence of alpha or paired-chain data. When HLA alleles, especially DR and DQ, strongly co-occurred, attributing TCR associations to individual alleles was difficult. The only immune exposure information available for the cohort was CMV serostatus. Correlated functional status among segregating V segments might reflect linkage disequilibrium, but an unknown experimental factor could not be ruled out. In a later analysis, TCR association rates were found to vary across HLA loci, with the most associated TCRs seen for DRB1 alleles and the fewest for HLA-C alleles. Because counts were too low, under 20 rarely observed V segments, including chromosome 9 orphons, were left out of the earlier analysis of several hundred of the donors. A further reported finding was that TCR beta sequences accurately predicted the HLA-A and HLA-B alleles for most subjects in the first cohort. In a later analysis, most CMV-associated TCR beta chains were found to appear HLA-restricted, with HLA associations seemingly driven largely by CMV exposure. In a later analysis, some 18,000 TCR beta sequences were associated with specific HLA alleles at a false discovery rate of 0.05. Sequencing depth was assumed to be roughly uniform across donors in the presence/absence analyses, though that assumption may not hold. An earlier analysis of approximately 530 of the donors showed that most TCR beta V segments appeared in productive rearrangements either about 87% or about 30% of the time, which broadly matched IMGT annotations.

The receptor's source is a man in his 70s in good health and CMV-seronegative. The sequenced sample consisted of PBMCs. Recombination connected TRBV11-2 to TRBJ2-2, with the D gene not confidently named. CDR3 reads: CASSFETGELFF. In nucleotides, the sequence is TGTGCCAGCAGCTTTGAGACCGGGGAGCTGTTTTTT.